One and the same sample provided the 31 T cell receptor beta chains below, sequenced in a study of identical twins. TCRdb called the 5' RACE reads again in MiXCR, with one record for every CDR3 protein. Among around 530,000 distinct CDR3 sequences listed, roughly 15% were seen once. This same sample was also part of a study on yellow fever vaccine responses in identical twins.

The sample consisted of CD4+ T cells sorted from blood. The origin of the receptors is a woman under 30 in good health.

The genes are TRBV5-1 and TRBJ2-2; no definite D call. The CDR3 runs 13 residues. Between the trimmed V and J ends, which lost 5 bases and 5 bases, there was a span of 10 bases. Looked up from germline, CDR1 is SGHRS and CDR2 is YFSETQ. The CDR3 reads CASRISATGELFF. The DNA for the CDR3 is TGCGCCAGCAGAATTTCGGCGACCGGGGAGCTGTTTTTT.

The V and J genes are TRBV28 and TRBJ2-7, with a tentative D call TRBD2 (5 bases). Germline CDR1 is MDHEN and CDR2 is SYDVKM. CDR3 length equals 13 residues. V dropped 3 bases and J dropped 2 bases, with 8 bases sitting between them. CDR3 in DNA: TGTGCCAGCAGTTTTGCCGGGACCTACGAGCAGTACTTC. Protein sequence: CASSFAGTYEQYF.

This clonotype was picked up many times. The chain links TRBV29-1 to TRBJ1-5; maybe TRBD1 (6 bases). The germline V gene has CDR1 SQVTM and CDR2 ANQGSEA. The CDR3 loop spans 15 amino acids. The germline V and J ends were trimmed by 4 bases and 6 bases, with 19 bases remaining between them. The DNA of the CDR3 is TGCAGCGTTGGGGCTGGGGGGGGCGTGGGTCAGCCCCAGCATTTT. Translating gives CSVGAGGGVGQPQHF.

This clonotype was observed a few times. The chain has TRBV28 and TRBJ2-2; tentative D call: TRBD1 (6 bases). Trimming took off 6 bases at V and 0 bases at J, with 8 bases between the two ends. The CDR3 sequence is 14 residues long. The germline V gene has CDR1 MDHEN and CDR2 SYDVKM. The CDR3, as DNA: TGTGCCAGCAGGACAGGACCGAACACCGGGGAGCTGTTTTTT. Protein: CASRTGPNTGELFF.

This clonotype was detected only a few times. V and J are TRBV12-3 or TRBV12-4 and TRBJ1-4; 11 bases are shared with TRBD1. The CDR3 is 13 amino acids. V shed 10 bases, J shed 6 bases, and the junction held 4 bases outside the gene matches. This CDR3 is CATRDRGDEKLFF. The CDR3 nucleotides read TGTGCCACCCGGGACAGGGGGGATGAAAAACTGTTTTTT.

There are a few counts of this clonotype. The chain recombines TRBV12-3 or TRBV12-4 with TRBJ2-7; TRBD1 might be the D (6 bases). Trimming cost V 8 bases and J 2 bases, with 10 bases left between them. The CDR3 has 12 residues. The CDR3 sequence: CASLGQTYEQYF. CDR3 DNA: TGTGCCAGCCTGGGACAAACCTACGAGCAGTACTTC.

This clonotype was observed a handful of times. The gene calls are TRBV7-2 and TRBJ1-2, with 7 bases matching TRBD1. In germline, CDR1 is SGHTA, CDR2 FQGNSA. This CDR3 is 15 amino acids long. Trimming cost V 0 bases and J 8 bases; bases outside gene matches: 9. As DNA, the CDR3 is TGTGCCAGCAGCTTAGCAGAAATAGGGGGCCGAGGCTACACCTTC. Translating gives CASSLAEIGGRGYTF.

This clonotype was seen a few times. This rearrangement joins TRBV5-1 to TRBJ2-1; D uncertain. Per germline, CDR1 SGHRS and CDR2 YFSETQ. V was clipped by 5 bases and J by 5 bases, with 20 bases between them. The CDR3 has 16 amino acids. The CDR3 nucleotides read TGCGCCAGCAGTTTGACGTGGAGTGGGATAAACAATGAGCAGTTCTTC. As protein: CASSLTWSGINNEQFF.

This sequence joins TRBV18 and TRBJ1-3; D gene ambiguous. The CDR3 runs to 15 residues. Germline V CDR1 and CDR2: KGHSH, LQKENI. Trimming removed 5 bases at V and 4 bases at J, with 15 bases between. This CDR3 is CASSYMRESGNTIYF. CDR3 in DNA: TGTGCCAGCTCATATATGCGGGAATCCGGAAACACCATATATTTT.

The J gene is TRBJ1-5, the V gene TRBV20-1, with D maybe TRBD1 (6 bases). The CDR3 has 15 residues. Germline V gene lookup returns CDR1 DFQATT and CDR2 SNEGSKA (reference sequence). Between the trimmed V and J ends, which lost 6 bases and 4 bases, there was a span of 19 bases. DNA for the CDR3: TGCAGTGCGAGATCGCAGGGGAAATCAAATCAGCCCCAGCATTTT. It translates to CSARSQGKSNQPQHF.

V and J are TRBV19 and TRBJ2-2; D perhaps matches TRBD2 (6 bases). Per the germline V gene, CDR1 is LNHDA and CDR2 is SQIVND (reference sequence). Trimming stripped 5 bases from V and 4 bases from J, with 14 bases between. The CDR3 loop spans 15 amino acids. CDR3 sequence: CASSRDREPTGELFF. The CDR3 nucleotides are TGTGCCAGTAGTCGGGATCGGGAGCCCACCGGGGAGCTGTTTTTT.

The genes are TRBV18 and TRBJ2-2, with D maybe TRBD1 (6 bases). The V end was cut by 3 bases, the J end by 1 base, with 12 bases between. The germline CDR1 and CDR2 sequences are KGHSH and LQKENI. CDR3 length: 16 amino acids. The CDR3 reads CASSPTGQRNTGELFF. The CDR3 nucleotides are TGTGCCAGCTCACCCACGGGACAAAGGAACACCGGGGAGCTGTTTTTT.

A few counts support this clonotype. The V gene is TRBV7-6, the J gene TRBJ1-1; no clear D gene. The CDR3 has 13 residues. Trimming pared 2 bases from V and 5 bases from J, leaving 9 bases between. In germline, CDR1 is SGHVS, CDR2 FNYEAQ. The CDR3 here is CASSLSRVTEAFF. The DNA of the CDR3 is TGTGCCAGCAGCTTATCTCGGGTTACTGAAGCTTTCTTT.

This clonotype was picked up a small number of times. The chain is built from TRBV7-2 and TRBJ2-1; 13 nucleotides agree with TRBD2. The germline CDR1 and CDR2 sequences are SGHTA and FQGNSA. The V segment lost 5 bases and the J segment 8 bases; nucleotides outside the gene matches: 9. The CDR3 is 16 amino acids. The DNA for the CDR3 is TGTGCCAGCAGCCGCAGACTAGCGGGAGGTCAAGATGAGCAGTTCTTC. This encodes CASSRRLAGGQDEQFF. Supplemented by reference TRBV7-2 and TRBJ2-1, the full variable domain reads GAGVSQSPSNKVTEKGKDVELRCDPISGHTALYWYRQSLGQGLEFLIYFQGNSAPDKSGLPSDRFSAERTGGSVSTLTIQRTQQEDSAVYLCASSRRLAGGQDEQFFGPGTRLTVL.

This chain uses TRBV15 with TRBJ2-5; D tentatively fits TRBD1 or TRBD2 (5 bases each). Germline lookup yields CDR1 LNHNV and CDR2 YYDKDF (reference sequence). Trimming took off 2 bases at V and 4 bases at J, with 11 bases between the two ends. The CDR3 length is 14 residues. CDR3 sequence (DNA): TGTGCCACCAGCAGATTGGGGGACCGAGAGACCCAGTACTTC. As protein: CATSRLGDRETQYF.

V and J are TRBV25-1 and TRBJ2-3; 16 bases line up with TRBD2. CDR3 size: 24 residues. From germline, CDR1 is MGHDK and CDR2 SYGVNS. Trimming cost V 4 bases and J 1 base; bases outside gene matches: 23. The CDR3: CASSGPRYRGPGTSGGAGTDTQYF. The CDR3 DNA is TGTGCCAGCAGTGGACCACGGTACAGGGGTCCCGGGACTAGCGGGGGGGCAGGCACAGATACGCAGTATTTT. The full variable domain, in which reference TRBV25-1 and TRBJ2-3 provide the parts outside the CDR3, is EADIYQTPRYLVIGTGKKITLECSQTMGHDKMYWYQQDPGMELHLIHYSYGVNSTEKGDLSSESTVSRIRTEHFPLTLESARPSHTSQYLCASSGPRYRGPGTSGGAGTDTQYFGPGTRLTVL.

This clonotype has ten or more counts. The chain links TRBV20-1 to TRBJ2-5, with unresolved D. The CDR3 length is 14 residues. From germline, CDR1 is DFQATT and CDR2 SNEGSKA (reference sequence). V shed 6 bases and J shed 2 bases, with 16 bases lying between them. The CDR3 loop reads CSAPIDLGQETQYF. CDR3 DNA sequence: TGCAGTGCCCCGATAGACTTAGGGCAAGAGACCCAGTACTTC.

This clonotype was detected a few times. The rearrangement links TRBV7-3 to TRBJ1-1; D uncertain. The CDR3 contains 15 residues. The germline V gene encodes CDR1 SGHTA and CDR2 FQGTGA. V was shortened by 0 bases and J by 0 bases, with 8 bases between the two germline ends. DNA of the CDR3: TGTGCCAGCAGCTTAACGAAGATTATGAACACTGAAGCTTTCTTT. Protein product: CASSLTKIMNTEAFF.

This clonotype was seen ten or more times. The chain employs TRBV12-3 or TRBV12-4 and TRBJ2-3, with a tentative D call TRBD2 (5 bases). The CDR3 length is 14 residues. The V gene lost 6 bases and the J gene lost 3 bases, with 13 bases spanning the gap. The DNA for the CDR3 is TGTGCCAGCAGCCAAACGGGGAGAACAGATACGCAGTATTTT. As protein: CASSQTGRTDTQYF.

Many counts were recorded for this clonotype. This chain connects TRBV11-2 to TRBJ1-1, with TRBD1 as a possible D gene (5 bases). The CDR3 runs to 16 residues. V lost 4 bases to trimming and J lost 0 bases, with 15 bases between them. Germline V gene sequence: CDR1 SGHAT, CDR2 FQNNGV. CDR3 DNA: TGTGCCAGCAGCTCGATACGGGGACGGATGAACACTGAAGCTTTCTTT. Amino acid sequence: CASSSIRGRMNTEAFF.

There are a few counts of this clonotype. CDR3 sequence reads: CASSSYYGELFF. CDR3 nucleotide sequence: TGTGCCAGCAGTTCCTATTACGGGGAGCTGTTTTTT. The rearrangement uses TRBV6-5 and TRBJ2-2; D gene ambiguous. Per the germline V gene, CDR1 is MNHEY and CDR2 is SVGAGI. The CDR3 covers 12 residues. V dropped 4 bases and J dropped 7 bases, with 7 bases sitting between them.

This clonotype was picked up a small number of times. At one end the junction does not follow the germline gene, possibly because of a read error. V gene TRBV20-1 combines with J gene TRBJ2-1, with D unresolved. Germline-derived CDR1 and CDR2 are DFQATT and SNEGSKA (reference sequence). This CDR3 region has 15 residues. This CDR3 reads CSARASIGSYNEQFF. CDR3 sequence (DNA): TGCAGTGCCAGAGCGTCTATCGGCTCCTACAATGAGCAGTTCTTC.

This clonotype appeared a few times. The V and J genes are TRBV6-5 and TRBJ2-1; 12 bases map to TRBD2. Trimming took 0 bases from V and 9 from J; bases not matched to a gene: 9. The CDR3 has 17 amino acids. Germline lookup yields CDR1 MNHEY and CDR2 SVGAGI. The CDR3: CASSYSGLAGGFGEQFF. Written as DNA, the CDR3 is TGTGCCAGCAGTTACTCCGGGCTAGCGGGAGGGTTTGGTGAGCAGTTCTTC.

The rearrangement uses TRBV7-9 and TRBJ1-6, with D possibly TRBD1 on 5 matching bases. The V gene's germline CDR1 is SEHNR and CDR2 FQNEAQ (reference sequence). The CDR3 contains 14 residues. The V end lost 5 bases, the J end lost 8 bases, and 13 bases lay between the germline ends. CDR3 coding DNA: TGTGCCAGCAGCCAACAGCAGGGATATTCACCCCTCCACTTT. Translation gives CASSQQQGYSPLHF.

The chain couples TRBV10-3 to TRBJ1-2; D ambiguous. V was cut by 11 bases and J by 4 bases, with 11 bases left in between. The CDR3 consists of 11 residues. CDR1 ENHRY and CDR2 SYGVKD come from the germline V gene. The CDR3 DNA follows: TGTGCCGTTGGCGAGGGCTATGGCTACACCTTC. Translation gives CAVGEGYGYTF.

The chain recombines TRBV9 with TRBJ2-2; the D gene is possibly TRBD1 (6 bases). V gave up 3 bases and J gave up 5 bases, with 17 bases separating them. The germline CDR1 and CDR2 sequences are SGDLS and YYNGEE. The CDR3 spans 16 residues. The DNA for the CDR3 is TGTGCCAGCAGCGCGCGAACAGGGATAGGTACCGGGGAGCTGTTTTTT. Translation: CASSARTGIGTGELFF.

This clonotype was counted many times. V and J are TRBV29-1 and TRBJ1-1, with D possibly TRBD1 on 6 matching bases. V was cut by 7 bases and J by 8 bases, with 11 bases left in between. Germline V gene data show CDR1 as SQVTM and CDR2 as ANQGSEA. CDR3 size: 10 residues. The CDR3 DNA sequence: TGCAGCGGAAACAGGGTGGAAGCTTTCTTT. Translated: CSGNRVEAFF.

A word on this clonotype: The junction does not match germline at one end; this may be a read error. The chain carries TRBV3-1 and TRBJ2-6, with D tentatively TRBD2 (7 bases). Germline V lookup: CDR1 LGHDT, CDR2 YNNKEL (reference sequence). CDR3 length equals 19 residues. The CDR3 loop is CTSSLSWGGRSAGANVLTF. CDR3 coding DNA: TGTACCAGCAGTTTGTCATGGGGGGGCCGCTCTGCCGGGGCCAACGTCCTGACTTTC.

This clonotype was picked up a small number of times. This rearrangement joins TRBV5-6 to TRBJ2-1, with 8 positions matching TRBD1. Germline V gene lookup returns CDR1 SGHDT and CDR2 YYEEEE. With V trimmed by 1 base and J by 7 bases, 7 bases remained unmatched. CDR3 length equals 15 residues. Here the CDR3 reads CASSLQGAHKNEQFF. The CDR3 nucleotides are TGTGCCAGCAGCTTGCAGGGGGCGCACAAAAATGAGCAGTTCTTC.

This clonotype has a handful of counts. CDR3 DNA sequence: TGTGCCAGCAGCACTAGAAACACGAGGGGAAACACCATATATTTT. This translates into CASSTRNTRGNTIYF. This chain links TRBV7-8 with TRBJ1-3; D call uncertain. Germline V CDR1 and CDR2: SGHVS, FQNEAQ. The ends were cut back, 5 bases at V and 4 bases at J, with 15 bases in the middle. The CDR3 covers 15 residues.

With regard to this clonotype: The junction departs from the called germline gene at one end, perhaps through a read error. The chain carries TRBV12-3 or TRBV12-4 and TRBJ1-3; D not certain. This CDR3 has 11 residues. The CDR3, as DNA: TGTGCCAGCAGTTTAGGGCCATACGGCCATTTT. Its protein is CASSLGPYGHF.